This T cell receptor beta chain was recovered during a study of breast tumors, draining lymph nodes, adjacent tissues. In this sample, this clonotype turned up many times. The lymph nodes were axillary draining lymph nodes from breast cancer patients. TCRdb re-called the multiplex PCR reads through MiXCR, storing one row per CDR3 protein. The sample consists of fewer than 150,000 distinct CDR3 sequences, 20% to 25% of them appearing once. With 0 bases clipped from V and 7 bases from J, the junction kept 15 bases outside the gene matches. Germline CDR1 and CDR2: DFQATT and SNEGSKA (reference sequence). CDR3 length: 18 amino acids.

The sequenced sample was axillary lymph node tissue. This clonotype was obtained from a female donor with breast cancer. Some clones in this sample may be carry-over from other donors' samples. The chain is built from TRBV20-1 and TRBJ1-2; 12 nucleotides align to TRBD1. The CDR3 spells CSARDWDRGRLDLGGYTF. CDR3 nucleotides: TGCAGTGCTAGAGATTGGGACAGGGGGCGCTTGGATCTCGGTGGCTACACCTTC.